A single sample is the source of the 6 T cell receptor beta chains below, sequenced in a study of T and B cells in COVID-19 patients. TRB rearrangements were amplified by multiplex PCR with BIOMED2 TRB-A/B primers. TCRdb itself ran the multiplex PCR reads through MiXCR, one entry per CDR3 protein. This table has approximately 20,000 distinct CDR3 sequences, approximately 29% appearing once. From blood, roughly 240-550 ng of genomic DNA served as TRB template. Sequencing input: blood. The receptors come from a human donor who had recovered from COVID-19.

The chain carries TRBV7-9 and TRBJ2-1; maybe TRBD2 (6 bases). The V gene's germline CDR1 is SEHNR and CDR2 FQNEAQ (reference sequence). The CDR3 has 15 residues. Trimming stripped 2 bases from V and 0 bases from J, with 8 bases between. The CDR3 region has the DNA TGTGCCAGCAGCTTACTGGGGGGCTCCTACAATGAGCAGTTCTTC. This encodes CASSLLGGSYNEQFF. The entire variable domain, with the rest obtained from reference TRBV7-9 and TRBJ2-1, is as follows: DTGVSQNPRHKITKRGQNVTFRCDPISEHNRLYWYRQTLGQGPEFLTYFQNEAQLEKSRLLSDRFSAERPKGSFSTLEIQRTEQGDSAMYLCASSLLGGSYNEQFFGPGTRLTVL.

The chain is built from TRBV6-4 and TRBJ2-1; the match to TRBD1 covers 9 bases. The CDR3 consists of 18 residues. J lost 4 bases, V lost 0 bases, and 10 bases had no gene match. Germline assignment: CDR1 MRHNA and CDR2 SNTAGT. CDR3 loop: CASSDSNRGTGIYNEQFF. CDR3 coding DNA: TGTGCCAGCAGTGACTCGAATCGCGGGACAGGGATTTACAATGAGCAGTTCTTC.

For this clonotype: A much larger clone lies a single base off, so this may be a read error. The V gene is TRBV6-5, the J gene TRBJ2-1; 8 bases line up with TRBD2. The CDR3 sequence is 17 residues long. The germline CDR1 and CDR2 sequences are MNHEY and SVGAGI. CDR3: CASSSPLAGGNYNKQFF. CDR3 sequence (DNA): TGTGCCAGCAGCTCACCCCTAGCGGGCGGAAACTACAATAAGCAGTTCTTC.

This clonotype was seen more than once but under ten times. The CDR3 sequence is CASSPLGTSGETQYF. The CDR3 DNA reads as TGTGCCAGCTCACCGCTTGGGACTAGCGGGGAGACCCAGTACTTC. This rearrangement joins TRBV18 to TRBJ2-5; 12 bases line up with TRBD2. Germline CDR1 and CDR2: KGHSH and LQKENI. The CDR3 consists of 15 residues. Germline trimming cut 3 bases from V and 5 bases from J; bases unmatched to any gene: 4. Full variable domain (outside the CDR3, taken from reference TRBV18 and TRBJ2-5): NAGVMQNPRHLVRRRGQEARLRCSPMKGHSHVYWYRQLPEEGLKFMVYLQKENIIDESGMPKERFSAEFPKEGPSILRIQQVVRGDSAAYFCASSPLGTSGETQYFGPGTRLLVL.

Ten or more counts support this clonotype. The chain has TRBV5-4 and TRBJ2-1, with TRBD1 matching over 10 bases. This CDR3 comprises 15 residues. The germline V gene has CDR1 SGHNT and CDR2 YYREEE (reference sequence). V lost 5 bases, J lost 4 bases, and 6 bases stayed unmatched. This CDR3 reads CASSTGQGSYNEQFF. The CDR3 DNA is TGTGCCAGCAGTACGGGACAGGGGAGTTACAATGAGCAGTTCTTC.

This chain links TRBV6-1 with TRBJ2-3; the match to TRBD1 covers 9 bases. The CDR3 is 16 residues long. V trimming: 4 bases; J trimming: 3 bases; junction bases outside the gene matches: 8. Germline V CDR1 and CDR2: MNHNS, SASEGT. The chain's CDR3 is CASSAKRDRATDTQYF. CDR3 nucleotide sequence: TGTGCCAGCAGTGCTAAGCGGGACAGGGCTACAGATACGCAGTATTTT.